The 28 T cell receptor beta chains below all came from one sample that was sequenced in a study of T-cell memory formation after mild COVID-19 (dated by TCRdb to about 2021). Library method: 5' RACE. TCRdb names Illumina NovaSeq 6000 as the instrument used. TCRdb applied fastp at Q25 and MiXCR to the public reads, then kept only in-frame beta chains. Each CDR3 protein appears once, grouped with its most common genes and DNA. Across this sample there are some 120,000 distinct CDR3 sequences, with about 6.5% seen only once. Together, the top ten hold 2% to 2.5% of the sample. Material: PBMCs or a T cell subset sorted from them (not recorded which). These TCRs come from an adult woman who had mild COVID-19 (a few samples of this study predate the infection). The sample titles of this study are shuffled in the database, so cell type and time point are left out; the donor was told from shared clones.

This clonotype was counted only a few times. The V call is TRBV20-1, the J call TRBJ1-4; 7 bases agree with TRBD1. With V trimmed by 2 bases and J by 7 bases, 10 bases remained unmatched. The CDR3 is 15 amino acids. The germline V gene encodes CDR1 DFQATT and CDR2 SNEGSKA (reference sequence). The CDR3 DNA reads as TGCAGTGCTAGAATATGGAGACAGGGAGGTGAAAAACTGTTTTTT. Amino acids: CSARIWRQGGEKLFF.

This clonotype turned up a few times. The chain links TRBV5-1 to TRBJ2-3; no reliable D call. Germline V lookup: CDR1 SGHRS, CDR2 YFSETQ. V was trimmed by 0 bases and J by 0 bases, leaving 11 bases between them. There are 16 residues in the CDR3. As DNA, the CDR3 is TGCGCCAGCAGCTTGGGCGCGTGGGGAAGCACAGATACGCAGTATTTT. Amino acid sequence: CASSLGAWGSTDTQYF.

This clonotype has a count of ten or more. At one end, the junction sequence differs from germline, possibly due to a read error. The chain carries TRBV12-3 or TRBV12-4 and TRBJ1-4; TRBD1 agrees at 7 bases. The CDR3 length is 15 residues. Written as DNA, the CDR3 is TGTGCCAGCAGTATAGCGACAGGGATGGGCGGAAAACTGTTTTTT. Protein product: CASSIATGMGGKLFF.

Many counts were recorded for this clonotype. The V and J genes are TRBV6-5 and TRBJ2-7; TRBD2 might be the D (6 bases). The V gene's germline CDR1 is MNHEY and CDR2 SVGAGI. V was cut by 6 bases and J by 3 bases, with 18 bases left in between. The CDR3 extends over 15 amino acids. CDR3 amino acids: CASRRGVARDYEQYF. The CDR3 DNA sequence: TGTGCCAGCAGACGAGGGGTGGCGCGGGACTACGAGCAGTACTTC.

This clonotype was picked up a small number of times. The chain is built from TRBV7-2 and TRBJ1-2, with D tentatively TRBD1 (6 bases). The CDR3 loop spans 13 amino acids. CDR1 is SGHTA and CDR2 is FQGNSA in the germline V gene. Trimming stripped 7 bases from V and 4 bases from J, with 13 bases between. CDR3 DNA sequence: TGTGCCAGCACCAGGAACAGGGCCTATGGCTACACCTTC. It yields the protein CASTRNRAYGYTF.

This chain uses TRBV12-3 or TRBV12-4 with TRBJ2-5; a possible D gene is TRBD2 (6 bases). Deletions cut 5 bases from V and 0 bases from J, with 19 bases between. CDR3 length: 17 residues. For the CDR3, the DNA is TGTGCCAGCAGTCCCCCGAAGCTAGCGAGATACCAAGAGACCCAGTACTTC. It is translated as CASSPPKLARYQETQYF.

This clonotype showed up many times. V and J are TRBV10-3 and TRBJ2-5; 8 bases are shared with TRBD2. CDR1 and CDR2 (germline): ENHRY, SYGVKD. This CDR3 is 15 amino acids long. V was clipped by 3 bases and J by 3 bases; unmatched bases: 6. The CDR3 region has the DNA TGTGCCATCAGTGACGCGCGGGGGGCCAAAGAGACCCAGTACTTC. Amino acid sequence: CAISDARGAKETQYF.

This clonotype turned up a few times. CDR3: CASSPIYGANVLTF. The CDR3, as DNA: TGCGCCAGCAGCCCTATCTACGGGGCCAACGTCCTGACTTTC. This chain uses TRBV5-1 with TRBJ2-6; no reliable D call. This CDR3 region has 14 residues. V lost 4 bases to trimming and J lost 4 bases, with 9 bases between them. Germline V gene data show CDR1 as SGHRS and CDR2 as YFSETQ.

This chain connects TRBV12-3 or TRBV12-4 to TRBJ1-6; 8 bases line up with TRBD1. The CDR3 covers 14 residues. V gave up 3 bases and J gave up 9 bases; unmatched junction bases: 4. CDR3 region: CASSLDRASSPLHF. In nucleotides, the CDR3 is TGTGCCAGCAGTTTGGACAGGGCCTCTTCACCCCTCCACTTT.

This clonotype was counted only a few times. The chain combines TRBV12-3 or TRBV12-4 with TRBJ1-1; no clear D gene. CDR3 length: 11 residues. V lost 6 bases and J 7 bases, leaving 9 bases between the germline ends. The CDR3 is CASSPPGEAFF. CDR3 in DNA: TGTGCCAGCAGCCCCCCCGGTGAAGCTTTCTTT.

This clonotype came up many times. The chain uses TRBV12-3 or TRBV12-4 and TRBJ2-1; D is perhaps TRBD1 or TRBD2 (7 bases each). The CDR3 runs to 15 residues. Between the trimmed V and J ends, which lost 8 bases and 10 bases, there was a span of 24 bases. This CDR3 reads CASSEGASGLREQFF. The CDR3 bases are TGTGCCAGCTCCGAGGGGGCTAGCGGCCTGAGAGAGCAGTTCTTC.

This clonotype occurred a few times. The chain employs TRBV12-3 or TRBV12-4 and TRBJ2-3; 11 bases map to TRBD2. V shed 4 bases and J 2 bases; nucleotides not matched to a gene: 2. The CDR3 sequence is 15 residues long. CDR3 in DNA: TGTGCCAGCAGTTCTAGCGGGGGGTACACAGATACGCAGTATTTT. The encoded protein is CASSSSGGYTDTQYF.

This clonotype has only a few counts. The chain carries TRBV6-6 and TRBJ2-5; D is perhaps TRBD1 (6 bases). With 6 bases removed from V and 4 bases from J, the gap between germline ends came to 9 bases. Germline V gene lookup returns CDR1 MNHNY and CDR2 SVGAGI (reference sequence). The CDR3 consists of 12 residues. CDR3: CASSRGRETQYF. Written as DNA, the CDR3 is TGTGCCAGCAGCAGGGGAAGAGAGACCCAGTACTTC.

This clonotype has just a few counts. The chain couples TRBV7-2 to TRBJ1-4; D may be TRBD1 (5 bases). This CDR3 has 13 amino acids. CDR1 is SGHTA and CDR2 is FQGNSA in the germline V gene. Trimming pared 9 bases from V and 4 bases from J, leaving 12 bases between. The CDR3 DNA sequence: TGTGCCAGTGCCAGGGTCCATAATGAAAAACTGTTTTTT. Translating gives CASARVHNEKLFF.

This clonotype was seen repeatedly, ten times or more. The V gene is TRBV7-2, the J gene TRBJ2-2, with D possibly TRBD2 on 6 matching bases. Trimming stripped 1 base from V and 4 bases from J, with 10 bases between. The germline CDR1 and CDR2 sequences are SGHTA and FQGNSA. The CDR3 is made up of 15 amino acids. The CDR3 DNA is TGTGCCAGCAGCTTAGAGGGGCGGGGCACCGGGGAGCTGTTTTTT. Its translation: CASSLEGRGTGELFF.

This clonotype showed up just a few times. This chain uses TRBV29-1 with TRBJ1-2, with a tentative D call TRBD1 (6 bases). This CDR3 is 11 amino acids long. The V end was cut by 3 bases, the J end by 6 bases, with 8 bases between. Germline lookup yields CDR1 SQVTM and CDR2 ANQGSEA. The DNA for the CDR3 is TGCAGCGTTGAGGGGGCCCATGGCTACACCTTC. Residues: CSVEGAHGYTF.

The genes are TRBV7-9 and TRBJ2-6, with a weak D call TRBD1 (5 bases). V lost 1 base and J lost 0, with 10 bases in between. Per the germline V gene, CDR1 is SEHNR and CDR2 is FQNEAQ (reference sequence). The CDR3 runs to 17 residues. CDR3 residues: CASSLVYRGSGANVLTF. For the CDR3, the DNA is TGTGCCAGCAGCTTAGTGTATAGGGGCTCTGGGGCCAACGTCCTGACTTTC.

This clonotype was counted many times. The rearrangement uses TRBV20-1 and TRBJ1-5, with 9 bases identical to TRBD1. CDR1 is DFQATT, CDR2 SNEGSKA, per germline (reference sequence). This CDR3 contains 16 residues. V gave up 5 bases and J gave up 0 bases; unmatched junction bases: 8. The CDR3 loop reads CSASDRGSYSNQPQHF. The CDR3 DNA reads TGCAGTGCTTCCGACAGGGGGTCTTATAGCAATCAGCCCCAGCATTTT.

Ten or more counts support this clonotype. The chain couples TRBV7-9 to TRBJ2-7, with D perhaps given as TRBD1 or TRBD2 (5 bases each). CDR3 size: 18 residues. Germline V gene sequence: CDR1 SEHNR, CDR2 FQNEAQ (reference sequence). Trimming took off 1 base at V and 0 bases at J, with 19 bases between the two ends. In DNA form, the CDR3 reads TGTGCCAGCAGCTTAGTAGCGTTCCGGGACGGGCGCTCCTACGAGCAGTACTTC. It translates to CASSLVAFRDGRSYEQYF.

The chain combines TRBV15 with TRBJ2-5; D remains unclear. The length of the CDR3 is 12 residues. Germline loops: CDR1 LNHNV, CDR2 YYDKDF (reference sequence). V dropped 5 bases and J dropped 6 bases, with 10 bases sitting between them. CDR3 in DNA: TGTGCCACCAGCCCGGGTGAGAAGACCCAGTACTTC. Protein sequence: CATSPGEKTQYF.

This clonotype was observed many times. V gene TRBV7-9 combines with J gene TRBJ2-2; D uncertain. CDR1 is SEHNR, CDR2 FQNEAQ, per germline (reference sequence). With 8 bases removed from V and 1 base from J, the gap between germline ends came to 17 bases. The CDR3 consists of 16 residues. CDR3 coding DNA: TGTGCCAGCGCTATTCTCGTGCAGCTGAACACCGGGGAGCTGTTTTTT. Translated: CASAILVQLNTGELFF.

In this sample, this clonotype turned up many times. V is TRBV29-1 and J is TRBJ2-1; maybe TRBD2 (5 bases). The CDR3 totals 17 residues. Between the trimmed V and J ends, which lost 6 bases and 0 bases, there was a span of 21 bases. Germline loops: CDR1 SQVTM, CDR2 ANQGSEA. CDR3 coding DNA: TGCAGCGTGGCTCCCACAAGGCTAGCCGACTCCTACAATGAGCAGTTCTTC. This gives the protein CSVAPTRLADSYNEQFF.

The table lists this clonotype with many counts. The CDR3 sequence: CASSLGDLGGTEAFF. CDR3 bases: TGTGCCAGCAGCTTGGGGGACCTCGGGGGCACTGAAGCTTTCTTT. This chain joins TRBV5-6 and TRBJ1-1; tentatively, D is TRBD1 (5 bases). Germline assignment: CDR1 SGHDT and CDR2 YYEEEE. V lost 0 bases and J lost 4, with 13 bases in between. The CDR3 consists of 15 residues.

The chain has TRBV11-2 and TRBJ2-1; D possibly corresponds to TRBD2 (6 bases). Trimming shortened V by 2 bases and J by 3 bases, and 11 bases separated the two germline ends. Germline assignment: CDR1 SGHAT and CDR2 FQNNGV. The CDR3 spans 15 residues. As DNA, the CDR3 is TGTGCCAGCAGCTTACGGGGGACCTACTACAATGAGCAGTTCTTC. Translating gives CASSLRGTYYNEQFF.

This clonotype has ten or more counts. The chain recombines TRBV7-9 with TRBJ2-3; 10 positions match TRBD2. The CDR3 runs to 14 residues. Looked up from germline, CDR1 is SEHNR and CDR2 is FQNEAQ (reference sequence). V dropped 3 bases and J dropped 5; count of bases not matched to a gene: 2. Written as DNA, the CDR3 is TGTGCCAGCAGCTTTAGCGGGAGGATAGATACGCAGTATTTT. It specifies CASSFSGRIDTQYF.

This clonotype appeared a few times. This sequence joins TRBV7-9 and TRBJ1-5, with D tentatively TRBD1 (6 bases). The germline V gene has CDR1 SEHNR and CDR2 FQNEAQ (reference sequence). The CDR3 totals 14 residues. V was shortened by 5 bases and J by 7 bases, with 15 bases between the two germline ends. The CDR3 region has the DNA TGTGCCAGCAGCCCTACAGGGACTCCCCAGCCCCAGCATTTT. Residues: CASSPTGTPQPQHF.

The chain links TRBV12-3 or TRBV12-4 to TRBJ1-2; TRBD1 aligns across 8 bases. The CDR3 has 15 amino acids. Losses at the gene ends were 3 bases for V and 13 bases for J; bases not matched to a gene: 16. Written as DNA, the CDR3 is TGTGCCAGCAGTTTGGGAACCGGGACAGGTGCTGATTGCACCTTC. This codes for CASSLGTGTGADCTF.

V and J are TRBV18 and TRBJ2-1; perhaps TRBD2 as D (6 bases). Trimming shortened V by 3 bases and J by 5 bases, and 11 bases separated the two germline ends. Germline CDR1 and CDR2: KGHSH and LQKENI. The CDR3 runs 14 residues. The DNA of the CDR3 is TGTGCCAGCTCACCGTGGGACTCGGACAATGAGCAGTTCTTC. Protein: CASSPWDSDNEQFF.